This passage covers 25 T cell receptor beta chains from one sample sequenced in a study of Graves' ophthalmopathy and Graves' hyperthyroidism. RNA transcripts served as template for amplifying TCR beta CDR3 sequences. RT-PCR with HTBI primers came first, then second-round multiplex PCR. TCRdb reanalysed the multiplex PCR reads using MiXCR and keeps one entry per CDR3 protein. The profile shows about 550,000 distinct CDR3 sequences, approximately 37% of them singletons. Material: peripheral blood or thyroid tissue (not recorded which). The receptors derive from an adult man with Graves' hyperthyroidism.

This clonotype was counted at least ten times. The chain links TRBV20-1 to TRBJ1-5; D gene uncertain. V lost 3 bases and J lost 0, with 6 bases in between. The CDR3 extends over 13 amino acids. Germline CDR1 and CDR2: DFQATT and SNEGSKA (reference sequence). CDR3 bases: TGCAGTGCTAGTCCGCATAGCAATCAGCCCCAGCATTTT. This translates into CSASPHSNQPQHF.

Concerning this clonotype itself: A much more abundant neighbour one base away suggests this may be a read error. CDR3 loop: CASSLGTGFGELFF. DNA of the CDR3: TGTGCCAGCAGCTTAGGCACCGGCTTCGGAGAACTGTTTTTT. The chain joins TRBV7-2 to TRBJ1-4; D uncertain. The CDR3 is 14 amino acids. The germline V gene has CDR1 SGHTA and CDR2 FQGNSA. Trimming shortened V by 1 base and J by 12 bases, and 15 bases separated the two germline ends. Combining the CDR3 with reference TRBV7-2 and TRBJ1-4 gives the whole variable domain GAGVSQSPSNKVTEKGKDVELRCDPISGHTALYWYRQSLGQGLEFLIYFQGNSAPDKSGLPSDRFSAERTGGSVSTLTIQRTQQEDSAVYLCASSLGTGFGELFFGSGTQLSVL.

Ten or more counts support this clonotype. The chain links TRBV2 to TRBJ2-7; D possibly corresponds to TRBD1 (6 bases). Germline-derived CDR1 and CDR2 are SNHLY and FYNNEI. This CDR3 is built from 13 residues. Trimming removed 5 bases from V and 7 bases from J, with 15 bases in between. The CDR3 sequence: CASSPTGSREQYF. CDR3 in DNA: TGTGCCAGCAGTCCCACAGGGTCGAGGGAGCAGTACTTC.

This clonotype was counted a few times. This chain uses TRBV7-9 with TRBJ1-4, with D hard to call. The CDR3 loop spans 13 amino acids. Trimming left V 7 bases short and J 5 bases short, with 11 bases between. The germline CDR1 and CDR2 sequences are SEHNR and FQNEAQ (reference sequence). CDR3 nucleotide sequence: TGTGCCAGCATCGGACGGAAGAATGAAAAACTGTTTTTT. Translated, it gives CASIGRKNEKLFF.

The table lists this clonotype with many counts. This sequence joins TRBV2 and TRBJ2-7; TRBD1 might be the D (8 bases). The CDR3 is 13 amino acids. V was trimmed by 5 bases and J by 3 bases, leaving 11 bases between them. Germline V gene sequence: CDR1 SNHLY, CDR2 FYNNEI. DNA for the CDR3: TGTGCCAGCAGTAACAGGGGGGGCTACGAGCAGTACTTC. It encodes CASSNRGGYEQYF. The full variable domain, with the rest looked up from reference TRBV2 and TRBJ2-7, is EPEVTQTPSHQVTQMGQEVILRCVPISNHLYFYWYRQILGQKVEFLVSFYNNEISEKSEIFDDQFSVERPDGSNFTLKIRSTKLEDSAMYFCASSNRGGYEQYFGPGTRLTVT.

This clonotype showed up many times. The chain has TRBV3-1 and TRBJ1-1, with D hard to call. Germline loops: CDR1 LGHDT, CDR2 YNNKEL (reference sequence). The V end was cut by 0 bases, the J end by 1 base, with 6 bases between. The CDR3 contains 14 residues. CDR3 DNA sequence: TGTGCCAGCAGCCAAGAGATAGCGAACACTGAAGCTTTCTTT. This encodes CASSQEIANTEAFF.

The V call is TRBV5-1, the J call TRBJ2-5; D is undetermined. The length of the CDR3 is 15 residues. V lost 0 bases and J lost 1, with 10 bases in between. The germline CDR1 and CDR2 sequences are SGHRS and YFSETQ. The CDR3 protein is CASSLAGWGQETQYF. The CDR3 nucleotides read TGCGCCAGCAGCTTGGCCGGTTGGGGCCAAGAGACCCAGTACTTC.

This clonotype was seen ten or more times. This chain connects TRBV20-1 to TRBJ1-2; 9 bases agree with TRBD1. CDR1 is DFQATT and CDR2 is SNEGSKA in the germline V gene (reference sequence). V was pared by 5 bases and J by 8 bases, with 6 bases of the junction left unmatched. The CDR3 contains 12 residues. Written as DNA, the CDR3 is TGCAGTGCTGGACAGGGGATCCGAGGCTACACCTTC. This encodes CSAGQGIRGYTF.

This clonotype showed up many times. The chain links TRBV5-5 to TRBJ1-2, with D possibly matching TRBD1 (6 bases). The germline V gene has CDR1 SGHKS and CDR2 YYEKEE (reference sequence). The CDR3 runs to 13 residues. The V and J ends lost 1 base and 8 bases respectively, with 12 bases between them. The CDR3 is CASSLITGYGYTF. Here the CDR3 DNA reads TGTGCCAGCAGCTTGATTACAGGGTACGGCTACACCTTC. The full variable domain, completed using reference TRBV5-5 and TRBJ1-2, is DAGVTQSPTHLIKTRGQQVTLRCSPISGHKSVSWYQQVLGQGPQFIFQYYEKEERGRGNFPDRFSARQFPNYSSELNVNALLLGDSALYLCASSLITGYGYTFGSGTRLTVV.

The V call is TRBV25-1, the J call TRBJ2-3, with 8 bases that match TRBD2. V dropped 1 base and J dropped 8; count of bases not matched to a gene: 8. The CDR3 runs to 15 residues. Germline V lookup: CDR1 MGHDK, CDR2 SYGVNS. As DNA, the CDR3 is TGTGCCAGCAGTGAATTCCTGACTAGCGCGGGTACGCAGTATTTT. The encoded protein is CASSEFLTSAGTQYF. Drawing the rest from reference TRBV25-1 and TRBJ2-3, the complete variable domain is EADIYQTPRYLVIGTGKKITLECSQTMGHDKMYWYQQDPGMELHLIHYSYGVNSTEKGDLSSESTVSRIRTEHFPLTLESARPSHTSQYLCASSEFLTSAGTQYFGPGTRLTVL.

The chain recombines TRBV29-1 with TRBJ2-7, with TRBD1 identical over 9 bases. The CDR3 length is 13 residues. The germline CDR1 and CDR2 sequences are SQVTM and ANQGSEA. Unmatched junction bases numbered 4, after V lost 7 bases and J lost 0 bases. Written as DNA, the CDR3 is TGCAGCGCTTTGGGACAGGGCTCCTACGAGCAGTACTTC. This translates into CSALGQGSYEQYF.

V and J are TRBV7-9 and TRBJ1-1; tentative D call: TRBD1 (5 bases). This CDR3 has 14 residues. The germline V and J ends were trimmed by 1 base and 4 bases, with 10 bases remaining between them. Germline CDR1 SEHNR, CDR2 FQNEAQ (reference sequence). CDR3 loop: CASSLEGISTEAFF. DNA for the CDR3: TGTGCCAGCAGCTTAGAGGGGATAAGCACTGAAGCTTTCTTT.

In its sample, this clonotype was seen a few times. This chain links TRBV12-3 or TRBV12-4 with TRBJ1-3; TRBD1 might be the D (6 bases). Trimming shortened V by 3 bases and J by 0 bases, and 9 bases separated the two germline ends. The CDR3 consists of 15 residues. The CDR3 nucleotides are TGTGCCAGCAGTTTCTGGGGGGCCTCTGGAAACACCATATATTTT. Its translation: CASSFWGASGNTIYF.

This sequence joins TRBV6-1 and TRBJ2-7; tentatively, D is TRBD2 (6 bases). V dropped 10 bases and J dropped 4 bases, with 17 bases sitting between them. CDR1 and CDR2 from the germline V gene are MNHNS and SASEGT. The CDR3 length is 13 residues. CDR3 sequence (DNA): TGTGCCATGGGGCCTAGCGACTGGTACGAGCAGTACTTC. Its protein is CAMGPSDWYEQYF.

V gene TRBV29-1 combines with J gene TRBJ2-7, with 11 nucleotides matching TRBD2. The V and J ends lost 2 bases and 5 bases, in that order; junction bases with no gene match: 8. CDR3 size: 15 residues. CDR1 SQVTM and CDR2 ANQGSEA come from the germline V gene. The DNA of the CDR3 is TGCAGCGTTGAATTGGCTACTAGCGGGAGTGACGAGCAGTACTTC. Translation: CSVELATSGSDEQYF.

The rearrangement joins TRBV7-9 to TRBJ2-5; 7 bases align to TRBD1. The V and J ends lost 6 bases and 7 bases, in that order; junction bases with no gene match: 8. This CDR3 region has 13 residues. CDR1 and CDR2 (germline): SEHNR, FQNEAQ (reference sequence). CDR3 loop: CASRGQPAATQYF. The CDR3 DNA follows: TGTGCCAGCAGGGGACAGCCAGCCGCGACCCAGTACTTC.

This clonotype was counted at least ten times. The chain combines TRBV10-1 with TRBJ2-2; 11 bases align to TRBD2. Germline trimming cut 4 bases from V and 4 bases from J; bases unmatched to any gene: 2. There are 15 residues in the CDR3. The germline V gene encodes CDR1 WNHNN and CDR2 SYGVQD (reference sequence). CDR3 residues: CASSGGLAATGELFF. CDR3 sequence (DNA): TGCGCCAGCAGTGGGGGACTAGCGGCCACCGGGGAGCTGTTTTTT.

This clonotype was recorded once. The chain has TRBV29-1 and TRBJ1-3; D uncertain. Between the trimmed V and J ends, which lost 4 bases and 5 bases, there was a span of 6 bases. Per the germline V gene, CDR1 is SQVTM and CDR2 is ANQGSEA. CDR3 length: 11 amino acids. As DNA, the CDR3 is TGCAGCGTTGCGAGGAGAAACACCATATATTTT. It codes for CSVARRNTIYF.

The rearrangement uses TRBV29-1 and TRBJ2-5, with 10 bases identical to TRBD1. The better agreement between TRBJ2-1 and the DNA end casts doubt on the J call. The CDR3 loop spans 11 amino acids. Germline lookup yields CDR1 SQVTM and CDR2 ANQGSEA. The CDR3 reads CSVEGDRGQFF. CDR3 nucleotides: TGCAGCGTTGAAGGGGACAGGGGTCAGTTCTTC.

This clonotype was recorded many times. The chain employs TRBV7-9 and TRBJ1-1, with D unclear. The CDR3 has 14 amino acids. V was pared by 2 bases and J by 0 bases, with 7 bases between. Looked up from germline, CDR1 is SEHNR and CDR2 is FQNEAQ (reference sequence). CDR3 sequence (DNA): TGTGCCAGCAGCTTATTGGGCATGAACACTGAAGCTTTCTTT. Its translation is CASSLLGMNTEAFF.

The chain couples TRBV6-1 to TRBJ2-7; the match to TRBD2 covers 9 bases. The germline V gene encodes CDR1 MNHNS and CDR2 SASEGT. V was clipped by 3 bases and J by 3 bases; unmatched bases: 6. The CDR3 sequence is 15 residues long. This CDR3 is CASSDWGLALYEQYF. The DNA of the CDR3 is TGTGCCAGCAGTGATTGGGGACTAGCACTCTACGAGCAGTACTTC.

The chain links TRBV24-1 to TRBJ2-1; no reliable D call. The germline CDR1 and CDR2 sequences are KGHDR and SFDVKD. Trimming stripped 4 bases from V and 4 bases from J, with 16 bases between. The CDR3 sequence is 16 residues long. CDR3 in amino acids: CATSDQAPHGYNEQFF. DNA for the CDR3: TGTGCCACCAGTGACCAGGCCCCGCATGGATACAATGAGCAGTTCTTC.

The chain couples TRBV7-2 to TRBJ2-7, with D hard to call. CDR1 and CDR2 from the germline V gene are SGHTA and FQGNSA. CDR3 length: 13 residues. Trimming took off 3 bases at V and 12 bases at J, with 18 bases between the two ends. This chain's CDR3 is CASSLPSGVGWYF. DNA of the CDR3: TGTGCCAGCAGCTTGCCATCGGGTGTCGGGTGGTACTTC.

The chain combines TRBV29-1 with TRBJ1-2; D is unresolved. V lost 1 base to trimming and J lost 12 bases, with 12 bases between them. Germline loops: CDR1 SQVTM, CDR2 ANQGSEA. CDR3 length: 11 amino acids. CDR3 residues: CSVEGEGGNTF. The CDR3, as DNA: TGCAGCGTTGAAGGAGAGGGCGGTAACACCTTC.

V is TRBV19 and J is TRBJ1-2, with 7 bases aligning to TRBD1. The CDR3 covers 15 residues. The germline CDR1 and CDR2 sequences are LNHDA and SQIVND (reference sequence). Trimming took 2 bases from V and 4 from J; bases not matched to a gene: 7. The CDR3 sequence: CASSIRGGAGYGYTF. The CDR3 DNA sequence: TGTGCCAGTAGTATACGAGGGGGCGCGGGCTATGGCTACACCTTC.